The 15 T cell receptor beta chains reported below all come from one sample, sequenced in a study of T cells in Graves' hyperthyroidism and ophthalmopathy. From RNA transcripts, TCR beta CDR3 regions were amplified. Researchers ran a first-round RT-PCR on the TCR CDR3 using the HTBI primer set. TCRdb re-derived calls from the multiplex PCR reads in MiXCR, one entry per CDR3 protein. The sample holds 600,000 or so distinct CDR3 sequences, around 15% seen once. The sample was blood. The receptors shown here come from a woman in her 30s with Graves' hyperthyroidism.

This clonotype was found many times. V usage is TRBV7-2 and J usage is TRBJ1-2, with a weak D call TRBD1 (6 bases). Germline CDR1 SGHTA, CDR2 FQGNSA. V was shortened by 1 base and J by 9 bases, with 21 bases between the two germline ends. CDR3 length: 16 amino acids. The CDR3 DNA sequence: TGTGCCAGCAGCTTAGGGGGGACACAGGAGTGGTTGAGCTACACCTTC. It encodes CASSLGGTQEWLSYTF. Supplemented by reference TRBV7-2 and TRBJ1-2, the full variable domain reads GAGVSQSPSNKVTEKGKDVELRCDPISGHTALYWYRQSLGQGLEFLIYFQGNSAPDKSGLPSDRFSAERTGGSVSTLTIQRTQQEDSAVYLCASSLGGTQEWLSYTFGSGTRLTVV.

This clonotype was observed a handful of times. CDR3 loop: CASSLESVASGNTIYF. The CDR3 nucleotides are TGTGCCAGCAGCTTAGAATCAGTAGCCTCTGGAAACACCATATATTTT. The chain recombines TRBV7-2 with TRBJ1-3; D unresolved. Germline loops: CDR1 SGHTA, CDR2 FQGNSA. The germline V and J ends were trimmed by 1 base and 0 bases, with 10 bases remaining between them. CDR3 length: 16 amino acids. Looking up the rest from reference TRBV7-2 and TRBJ1-3 gives the full variable domain: GAGVSQSPSNKVTEKGKDVELRCDPISGHTALYWYRQSLGQGLEFLIYFQGNSAPDKSGLPSDRFSAERTGGSVSTLTIQRTQQEDSAVYLCASSLESVASGNTIYFGEGSWLTVV.

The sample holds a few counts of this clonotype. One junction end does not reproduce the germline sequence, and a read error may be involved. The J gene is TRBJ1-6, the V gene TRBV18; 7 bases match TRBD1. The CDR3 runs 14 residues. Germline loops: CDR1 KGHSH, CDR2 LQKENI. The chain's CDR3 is CASSQGIHNSPLHF. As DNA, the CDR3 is TGTGCCAGTTCACAGGGGATCCATAATTCACCCCTCCACTTT.

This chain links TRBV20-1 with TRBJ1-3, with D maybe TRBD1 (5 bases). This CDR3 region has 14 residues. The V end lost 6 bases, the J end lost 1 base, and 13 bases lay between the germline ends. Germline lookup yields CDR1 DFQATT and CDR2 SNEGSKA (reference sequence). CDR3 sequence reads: CSAGGGSSGNTIYF. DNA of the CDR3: TGCAGTGCCGGGGGGGGGTCTTCTGGAAACACCATATATTTT.

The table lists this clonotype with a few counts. CDR3 sequence reads: CASTTGGYGYTF. The CDR3 region has the DNA TGTGCCAGCACTACAGGGGGCTATGGCTACACCTTC. V is TRBV6-1 and J is TRBJ1-2; 8 nucleotides agree with TRBD1. There are 12 residues in the CDR3. The trim removed 7 bases at V and 4 bases at J, leaving 2 bases unmatched. The germline V gene encodes CDR1 MNHNS and CDR2 SASEGT.

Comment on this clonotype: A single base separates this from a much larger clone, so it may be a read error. The CDR3 spells CASSLGSGNPYEQYF. The CDR3 bases are TGTGCCAGCAGCTTAGGTAGCGGCAACCCCTACGAGCAGTACTTC. The V gene is TRBV7-8, the J gene TRBJ2-7; possible D gene TRBD2, 6 bases. The germline gives CDR1 SGHVS, CDR2 FQNEAQ. This CDR3 contains 15 residues. The V and J ends lost 1 base and 2 bases respectively, with 12 bases between them.

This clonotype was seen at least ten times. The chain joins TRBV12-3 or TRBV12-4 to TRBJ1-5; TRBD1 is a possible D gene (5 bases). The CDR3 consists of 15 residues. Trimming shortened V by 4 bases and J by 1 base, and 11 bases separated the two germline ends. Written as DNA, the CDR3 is TGTGCCAGCAGTTCGGGGGTATTCAGCAATCAGCCCCAGCATTTT. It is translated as CASSSGVFSNQPQHF.

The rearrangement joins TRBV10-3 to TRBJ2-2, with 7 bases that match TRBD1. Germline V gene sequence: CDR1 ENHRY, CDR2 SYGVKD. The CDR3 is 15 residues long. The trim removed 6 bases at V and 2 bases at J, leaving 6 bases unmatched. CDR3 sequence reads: CAIRGDRENTGELFF. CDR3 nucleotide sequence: TGTGCCATCAGGGGAGACAGGGAAAACACCGGGGAGCTGTTTTTT.

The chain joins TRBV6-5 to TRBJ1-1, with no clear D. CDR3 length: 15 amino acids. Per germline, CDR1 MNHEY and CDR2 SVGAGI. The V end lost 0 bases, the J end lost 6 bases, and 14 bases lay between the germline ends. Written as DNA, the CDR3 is TGTGCCAGCAGTTACTCCGGGGAATGGTTGGCTGAAGCTTTCTTT. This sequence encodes CASSYSGEWLAEAFF.

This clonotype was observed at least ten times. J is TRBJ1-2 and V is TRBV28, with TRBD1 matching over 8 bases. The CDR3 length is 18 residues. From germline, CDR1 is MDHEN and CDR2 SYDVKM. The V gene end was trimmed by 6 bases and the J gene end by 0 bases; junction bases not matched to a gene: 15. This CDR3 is CASSNSDRGHTANYGYTF. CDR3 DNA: TGTGCCAGCAGCAACAGCGACAGGGGCCACACCGCTAACTATGGCTACACCTTC.

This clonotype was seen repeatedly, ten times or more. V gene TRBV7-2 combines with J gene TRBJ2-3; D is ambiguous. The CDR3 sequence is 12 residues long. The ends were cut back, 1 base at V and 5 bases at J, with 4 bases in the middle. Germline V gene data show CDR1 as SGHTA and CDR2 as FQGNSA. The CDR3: CASSLDKDTQYF. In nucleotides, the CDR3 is TGTGCCAGCAGCTTAGATAAAGATACGCAGTATTTT.

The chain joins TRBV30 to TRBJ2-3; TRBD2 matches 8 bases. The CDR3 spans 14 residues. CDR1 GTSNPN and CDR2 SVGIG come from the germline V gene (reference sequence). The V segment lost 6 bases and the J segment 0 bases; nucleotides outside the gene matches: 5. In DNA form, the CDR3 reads TGTGCCTGTCCCGGGGGGGAAAGCACAGATACGCAGTATTTT. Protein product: CACPGGESTDTQYF.

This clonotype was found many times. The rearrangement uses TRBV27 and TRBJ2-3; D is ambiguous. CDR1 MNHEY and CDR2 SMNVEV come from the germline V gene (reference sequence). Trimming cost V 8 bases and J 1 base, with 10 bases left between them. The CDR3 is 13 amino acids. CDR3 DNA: TGTGCCAGCGCCGAACGGGGCACAGATACGCAGTATTTT. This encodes CASAERGTDTQYF.

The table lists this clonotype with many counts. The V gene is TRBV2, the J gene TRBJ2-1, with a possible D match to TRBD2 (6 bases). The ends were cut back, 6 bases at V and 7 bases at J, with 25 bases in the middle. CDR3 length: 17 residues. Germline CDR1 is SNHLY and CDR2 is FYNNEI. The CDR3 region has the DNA TGTGCCAGCAGGATAACGGGACTCCGAACAACCTCGAATGAGCAGTTCTTC. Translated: CASRITGLRTTSNEQFF.

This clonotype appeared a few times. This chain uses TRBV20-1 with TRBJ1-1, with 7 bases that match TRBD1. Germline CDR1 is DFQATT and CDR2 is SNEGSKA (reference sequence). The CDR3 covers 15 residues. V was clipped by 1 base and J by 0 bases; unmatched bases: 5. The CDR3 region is CSARAGTALNTEAFF. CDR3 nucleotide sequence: TGCAGTGCTAGAGCCGGGACAGCCCTGAACACTGAAGCTTTCTTT.